This T cell receptor (beta chain) was observed in a study of blood T cell repertoires in COVID-19. Study information: Donors in the United States, Italy and Spain gave samples during acute or convalescent COVID-19. From T cells, B-cell-depleted T cells, or PBMCs came the material, which was cDNA or gDNA.

The CDR3 is 12 residues long. Per germline, CDR1 WNHNN and CDR2 SYGVQD (reference sequence). V lost 11 bases and J 6 bases, leaving 14 bases between the germline ends. In the authors' workflow: The authors estimated nucleated cell counts from reference gene primer amplification. Data came from immunoSEQ multiplex PCR; TCRdb stores just in-frame clones and leaves some out. That table is the source of V, J and clone size, and D and trimming were worked out from the DNA. The table lists under 75,000 clones, 85% to 90% of them singletons. This chain links TRBV10-1 with TRBJ1-5; the D is unclear. This TCR came from a man aged 50-59 years with active COVID-19. The sequencing sample was made of peripheral blood. The CDR3 region has the DNA TGCGCCTGCCAGGCGGGGTTTCAGCCCCAGCATTTT. Amino acid sequence: CACQAGFQPQHF.